A selection of T cell receptor beta chains follows, all from one sample in a study of blood T cell repertoires in COVID-19. Data came from immunoSEQ multiplex PCR; TCRdb stores just in-frame clones and leaves some out. The sample carries around 250,000 clones, approximately 86% recorded once. Specimen: peripheral blood. Receptor source: a woman in her fifties or sixties who had recovered from COVID-19. Both conserved end residues are part of each CDR3. D genes are given only for firm matches. Clone size is not always given. Where it is, it says once, few, many or a class for expanded clones.

abundance	d_gene	v_gene	j_gene	CDR3nt	CDR3aa
NA	NA	TRBV5-8	TRBJ2-5	TGTGCCAGCAGCTTGGCGGGTGGGGAGACCCAGTACTTC	CASSLAGGETQYF
NA	TRBD1	TRBV7-3	TRBJ2-7	TGTGCCAGCAGCCCGGACAGGGGTAGCGAGCAGTACTTC	CASSPDRGSEQYF
once	TRBD1	TRBV19	TRBJ1-4	TGTGCCAGTAGTAGGTCGGGACAGGGTAACGAAAAACTGTTTTTT	CASSRSGQGNEKLFF
NA	NA	TRBV18	TRBJ2-1	TGTGCCAGCTCCCCAACTAGAGACAATGAGCAGTTCTTC	CASSPTRDNEQFF
NA	TRBD2	TRBV20-1	TRBJ2-7	TGCAGTGCTAGTCTAGCGGGGACGCGCGAGCAGTACTTC	CSASLAGTREQYF
NA	TRBD1	TRBV7-2	TRBJ1-5	TGTGCCAGCAGCTTTCAGGGGGCCGGGCAGCCCCAGCATTTT	CASSFQGAGQPQHF
NA	TRBD2	TRBV11-3	TRBJ2-5	TGTGCCAGCAGTCCAGGGAGCGGGAGAGTGGGGGAGACCCAGTACTTC	CASSPGSGRVGETQYF
NA	NA	TRBV12-3/TRBV12-4	TRBJ1-5	TGTGCCAGCAGGGACAGTCGCCAGCCCCAGCATTTT	CASRDSRQPQHF
NA	NA	TRBV28	TRBJ2-7	TGTGCCAGCACCCCAACAGGTTCCCCCTACGAGCAGTACTTC	CASTPTGSPYEQYF
NA	NA	TRBV7-6	TRBJ2-2	TGTGCCAGCAGCTTACAGGGCGGAAACACCGGGGAGCTGTTTTTT	CASSLQGGNTGELFF
NA	NA	TRBV12-3/TRBV12-4	TRBJ1-6	TGTGCCAGCAGTCTCGAAAGCAATTCACCCCTCCACTTT	CASSLESNSPLHF
NA	NA	TRBV28	TRBJ2-6	TGTGCCAGCAGTTTGACGACAGTCTCTGGGGCCAACGTCCTGACTTTC	CASSLTTVSGANVLTF
NA	NA	TRBV10-1	TRBJ1-2	TGCGCCAGCATTCTGCGTAACTATGGCTACACCTTC	CASILRNYGYTF
few	NA	TRBV6-5	TRBJ2-7	TGTGCCAGCAGCTCCACCCCGGGAACTATCCTCGAGCAGTACTTC	CASSSTPGTILEQYF
few	NA	TRBV4-1	TRBJ1-1	TGCGCCAGCAGCCAAGATCCACTACGGCCTTTGGCTTTCTTT	CASSQDPLRPLAFF
NA	NA	TRBV5-6	TRBJ1-6	TGTGCCAGCAGCTTGGGAGGTTTAGTGTTTACTTCACCCCTCCACTTT	CASSLGGLVFTSPLHF
NA	TRBD2	TRBV3-1/TRBV3-2	TRBJ2-2	TGTGCCAGCACCCTCGGGTGGGGGGGAGTGACCGGGGAGCTGTTTTTT	CASTLGWGGVTGELFF
NA	TRBD1	TRBV5-1	TRBJ2-7	TGCGCCAGCAGCCTCCTTCTCGGGACAGGCCCGAGCTCCTACGAGCAGTACTTC	CASSLLLGTGPSSYEQYF
NA	NA	TRBV6-5	TRBJ2-5	TGTGCCAGCAGTTCAGGACTACCACCGAGCCAGTACTTC	CASSSGLPPSQYF
NA	TRBD2	TRBV2	TRBJ2-3	TGTGCCAGCAGTGAAGGGGGAGGGCCGACGCAGTATTTT	CASSEGGGPTQYF
NA	NA	TRBV29-1	TRBJ1-2	TGCAGCGTCCGGACAGAGGGGGTGTATGGCTACACCTTC	CSVRTEGVYGYTF
NA	NA	TRBV18	TRBJ1-3	TGTGCCAGCTCACCTAATTCCTCTGGAAACACCATATATTTT	CASSPNSSGNTIYF
NA	NA	TRBV4-2	TRBJ1-2	TGTGCCAGCAGCCAAGGAACGAGGTATGGCTACACCTTC	CASSQGTRYGYTF
NA	TRBD1	TRBV6-2/TRBV6-3	TRBJ1-1	TGTGCCAGCAGTTACACTAGGACAGGGCGCACTGAAGCTTTCTTT	CASSYTRTGRTEAFF
NA	NA	TRBV4-2	TRBJ1-1	TGTGCCAGCAGCCAAGGCGGGGGAAGCATTGAAGCTTTCTTT	CASSQGGGSIEAFF
NA	TRBD1	TRBV14	TRBJ2-7	TGTGCCAGCAGTCGGGACAGAATATCCACTTACGAGCAGTACTTC	CASSRDRISTYEQYF
NA	TRBD2	TRBV11-2	TRBJ2-3	TGTGCCAGCAGCTTAGCACTAGCGAGTAGACGAGATACGCAGTATTTT	CASSLALASRRDTQYF
once	NA	TRBV19	TRBJ1-1	TGTGCCAGTAGTATCGACGGGTACACTGAAGCTTTCTTT	CASSIDGYTEAFF
NA	TRBD2	TRBV4-2	TRBJ2-7	TGTGCCAGCAGCCAAGACGGTAGCGGGGGGGCCTGGGCCTACGAGCAGTACTTC	CASSQDGSGGAWAYEQYF
NA	NA	TRBV7-9	TRBJ1-2	TGTGCCAGCAGCTTAGGGGCCGACAGCGTCGCCTTC	CASSLGADSVAF
NA	TRBD2	TRBV7-2	TRBJ2-3	TGTGCCAGCAGCCTGACTAGCCCTAGCACAGATACGCAGTATTTT	CASSLTSPSTDTQYF
NA	NA	TRBV12-3/TRBV12-4	TRBJ1-2	TGTGCCAGCAGTTTAGGCGGTGGCTACACCTTC	CASSLGGGYTF
NA	TRBD2	TRBV18	TRBJ2-5	TGTGCCAGCTCACGGTTTCTTGAGCAGCGGGGGTTCCAAGAGACCCAGTACTTC	CASSRFLEQRGFQETQYF
NA	NA	TRBV9	TRBJ1-4	TGTGCCAGCAGCGTAGGGGTCGGGGCTAATGAAAAACTGTTTTTT	CASSVGVGANEKLFF
once	NA	TRBV27	TRBJ1-4	TGTGCCAGCAGTCAGTGGGGGGATGAAAAACTGTTTTTT	CASSQWGDEKLFF
NA	NA	TRBV19	TRBJ2-1	TGTGCTACACACGACCGGGGGAGCTCCTACAATGAGCAGTTCTTC	CATHDRGSSYNEQFF
NA	TRBD1	TRBV25-1	TRBJ2-2	TGTGCCAGCAGGGGACAGGGTGGTGGTTCCGGGGAGCTGTTTTTT	CASRGQGGGSGELFF
once	NA	TRBV13	TRBJ1-3	TGTGCCAGCACCCCCGGGACACCTTACTCTGGAAACACCATATATTTT	CASTPGTPYSGNTIYF
NA	NA	TRBV15	TRBJ2-5	TGTGCCACCAGCAGAGCTGGCAGGGAAGAGACCCAGTACTTC	CATSRAGREETQYF
NA	NA	TRBV9	TRBJ1-6	TGTGCCAGCAGCGTAGAAGCCCGTAATTCACCCCTCCACTTT	CASSVEARNSPLHF
NA	TRBD1	TRBV14	TRBJ1-2	TGTGCCAGCAGCCAGACAGGGTCTGCTAACTATGGCTACACCTTC	CASSQTGSANYGYTF
once	NA	TRBV3-1/TRBV3-2	TRBJ2-3	TGTGCCAGCAGCCGGAGGGGACTCCCACGCACAGATACGCAGTATTTT	CASSRRGLPRTDTQYF
NA	NA	TRBV19	TRBJ2-3	TGTGCCAGTAGGGCTGGAGCAGATACGCAGTATTTT	CASRAGADTQYF
NA	TRBD1	TRBV5-1	TRBJ1-2	TGCGCCAGCAGCCCTTCAGGGGGTATCTATGGCTACACCTTC	CASSPSGGIYGYTF
NA	NA	TRBV28	TRBJ1-2	TGTGCCAGCAGCCCCGCAGGGGTCACCTATGGCTACACCTTC	CASSPAGVTYGYTF
NA	TRBD1	TRBV27	TRBJ2-1	TGTGCCAGTACCCGGGACAGGTCCTACAATGAGCAGTTCTTC	CASTRDRSYNEQFF
NA	TRBD2	TRBV7-2	TRBJ2-1	TGTGCCAGCAGTACACTAGCGGGGGGTCGGTACAATGAGCAGTTCTTC	CASSTLAGGRYNEQFF
NA	TRBD2	TRBV27	TRBJ2-3	TGTGCCAGCAGCCGGACTAGCGGGGGAACGCAGTATTTT	CASSRTSGGTQYF
once	NA	TRBV6-5	TRBJ2-2	TGTGCCAGCAGTTACCGTGGGGGGGCCGGCACCGGGGAGCTGTTTTTT	CASSYRGGAGTGELFF
NA	NA	TRBV6-5	TRBJ2-5	TGTGCCAGCAGTTTCCTTGTGGGGCAGAGGGAGACCCAGTACTTC	CASSFLVGQRETQYF
NA	TRBD1	TRBV7-4	TRBJ1-6	TGTGCCAGCAGCTCCCGGTCGGGACAGGGGAGATCACCCCTCCACTTT	CASSSRSGQGRSPLHF
NA	TRBD2	TRBV6-5	TRBJ2-1	TGTGCCAGCGTAGCGGGGGGGGTCTCCTACAATGAGCAGTTCTTC	CASVAGGVSYNEQFF
NA	NA	TRBV7-9	TRBJ1-1	TGTGCCAGCAGCTTAGGGGAGGGTCGGAACACTGAAGCTTTCTTT	CASSLGEGRNTEAFF